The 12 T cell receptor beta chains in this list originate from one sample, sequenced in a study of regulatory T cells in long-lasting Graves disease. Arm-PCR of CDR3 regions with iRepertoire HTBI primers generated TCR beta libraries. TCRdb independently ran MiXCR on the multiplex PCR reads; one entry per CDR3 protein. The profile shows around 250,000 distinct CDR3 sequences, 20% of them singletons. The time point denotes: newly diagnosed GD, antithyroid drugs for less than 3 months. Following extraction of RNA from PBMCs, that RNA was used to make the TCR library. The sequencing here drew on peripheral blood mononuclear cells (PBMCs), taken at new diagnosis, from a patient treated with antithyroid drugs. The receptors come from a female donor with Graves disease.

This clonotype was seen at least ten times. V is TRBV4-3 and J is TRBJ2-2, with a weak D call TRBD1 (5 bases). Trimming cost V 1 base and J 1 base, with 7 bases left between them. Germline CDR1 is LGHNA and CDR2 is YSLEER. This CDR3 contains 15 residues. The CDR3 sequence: CASSQGQLNTGELFF. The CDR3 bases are TGCGCCAGCAGCCAAGGACAGTTGAACACCGGGGAGCTGTTTTTT.

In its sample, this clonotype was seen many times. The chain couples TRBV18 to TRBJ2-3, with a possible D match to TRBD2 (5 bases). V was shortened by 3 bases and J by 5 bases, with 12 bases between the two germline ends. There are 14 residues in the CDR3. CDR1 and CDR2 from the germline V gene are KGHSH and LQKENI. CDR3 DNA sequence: TGTGCCAGCTCACCTTCGACTCGGGAAGATACGCAGTATTTT. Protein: CASSPSTREDTQYF.

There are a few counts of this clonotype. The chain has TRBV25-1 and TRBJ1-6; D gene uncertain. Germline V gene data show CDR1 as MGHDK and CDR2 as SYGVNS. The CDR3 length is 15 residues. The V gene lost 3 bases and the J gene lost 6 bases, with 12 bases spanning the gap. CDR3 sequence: CASSEALRGNSPLHF. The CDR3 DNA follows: TGTGCCAGCAGTGAGGCCCTCCGGGGTAATTCACCCCTCCACTTT.

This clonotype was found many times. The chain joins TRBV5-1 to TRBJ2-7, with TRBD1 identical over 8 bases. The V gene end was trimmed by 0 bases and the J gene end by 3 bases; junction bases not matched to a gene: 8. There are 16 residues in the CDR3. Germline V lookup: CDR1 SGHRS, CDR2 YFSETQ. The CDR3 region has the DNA TGCGCCAGCAGCTTGGCCGGTGGACAGGGTTTCTACGAGCAGTACTTC. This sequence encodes CASSLAGGQGFYEQYF.

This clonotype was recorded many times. The chain's CDR3 is CASGLSNAVNTEAFF. Written as DNA, the CDR3 is TGTGCTAGTGGTTTAAGTAACGCGGTGAACACTGAAGCTTTCTTT. The chain carries TRBV12-5 and TRBJ1-1; D is unclear. The CDR3 has 15 residues. Germline V lookup: CDR1 LGHNT, CDR2 FRNRAP. Between the trimmed V and J ends, which lost 3 bases and 0 bases, there was a span of 11 bases.

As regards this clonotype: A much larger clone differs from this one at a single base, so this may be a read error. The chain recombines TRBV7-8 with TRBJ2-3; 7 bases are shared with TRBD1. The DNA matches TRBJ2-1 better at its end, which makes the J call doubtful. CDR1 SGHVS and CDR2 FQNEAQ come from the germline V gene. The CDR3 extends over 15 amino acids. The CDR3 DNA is TGTGCCAGCAGCCTCGGGACAGCCGCCCCCCACGAGCAGTTCTTC. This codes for CASSLGTAAPHEQFF.

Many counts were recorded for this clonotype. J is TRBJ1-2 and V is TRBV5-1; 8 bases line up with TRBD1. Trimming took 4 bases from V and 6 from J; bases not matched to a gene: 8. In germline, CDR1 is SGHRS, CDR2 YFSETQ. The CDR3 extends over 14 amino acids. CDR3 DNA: TGCGCCAGCAGCAGGACAGGGCGAGCGGATGGCTACACCTTC. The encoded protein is CASSRTGRADGYTF.

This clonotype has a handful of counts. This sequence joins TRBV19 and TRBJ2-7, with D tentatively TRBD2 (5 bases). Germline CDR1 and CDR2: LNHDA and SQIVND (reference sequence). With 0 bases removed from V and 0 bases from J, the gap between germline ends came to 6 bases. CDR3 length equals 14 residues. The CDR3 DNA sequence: TGTGCCAGTAGTATAGAAAGCGGCTCCTACGAGCAGTACTTC. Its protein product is CASSIESGSYEQYF.

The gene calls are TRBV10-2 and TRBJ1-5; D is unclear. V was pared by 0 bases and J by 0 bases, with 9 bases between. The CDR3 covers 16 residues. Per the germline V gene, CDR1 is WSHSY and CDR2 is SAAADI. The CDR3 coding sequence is TGCGCCAGCAGTGAGTCAGGGCAGTTTAGCAATCAGCCCCAGCATTTT. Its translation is CASSESGQFSNQPQHF.

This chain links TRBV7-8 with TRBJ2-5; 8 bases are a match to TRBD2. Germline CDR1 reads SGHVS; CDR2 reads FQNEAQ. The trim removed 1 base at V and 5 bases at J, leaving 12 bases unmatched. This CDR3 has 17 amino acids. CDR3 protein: CASSLGSFSGILETQYF. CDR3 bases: TGTGCCAGCAGCTTAGGTTCGTTTAGCGGGATACTGGAGACCCAGTACTTC.

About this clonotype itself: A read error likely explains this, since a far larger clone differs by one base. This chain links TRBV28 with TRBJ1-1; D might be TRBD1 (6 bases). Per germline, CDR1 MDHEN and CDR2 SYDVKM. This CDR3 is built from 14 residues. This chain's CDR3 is CASSRPVGDTETFF. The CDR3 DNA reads TGTGCCAGCAGCCGCCCGGTGGGGGACACTGAAACTTTCTTT.

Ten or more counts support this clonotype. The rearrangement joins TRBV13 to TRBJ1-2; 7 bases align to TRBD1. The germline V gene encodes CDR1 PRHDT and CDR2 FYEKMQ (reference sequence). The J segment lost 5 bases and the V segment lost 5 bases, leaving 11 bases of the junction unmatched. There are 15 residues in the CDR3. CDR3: CASSRSVGTAYGYTF. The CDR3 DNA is TGTGCCAGCAGCCGTTCCGTGGGGACAGCTTATGGCTACACCTTC.